The clone carrying this T cell receptor (beta chain) was detected only once. The donors, healthy adults who were HIV-negative, had experienced no recent acute infections or vaccinations. Subsets obtained from CD4+ cells comprised CD45RA+ naive and CD45RA-negative memory cells. This record belongs to a study of shared clonotypes between healthy human individuals. The CDR3 has 15 amino acids. Germline V gene data show CDR1 as SGHVT and CDR2 as SQSDAQ. Trimming took 6 bases from V and 9 from J, leaving 21 bases between them. In the original workflow: From ImmunoSEQ came sequences covering only the junction and carrying no quality scores, so filtering differed. Repertoires were generated with immunoSEQ multiplex PCR, while TCRdb's copy carries only in-frame clones and drops some. The D gene and trimming were derived from the DNA, and the V and J assignments and clone size from that table. The sample consists of roughly 2,300,000 clones, under 95% of them appearing once.

Material: naive CD4+ T cells from PBMCs. Subset given: CD45RA+ positively selected. The rearrangement uses TRBV7-4 and TRBJ1-5; D is ambiguous. The clonotype was recovered from a man between 18 and 29 years old in good health. Some clones in this sample may be carry-over from other donors' samples. The chain's CDR3 is CASRGLCCFWGPQHF. CDR3 in DNA: TGTGCCAGCAGGGGCCTTTGCTGTTTCTGGGGGCCCCAGCATTTT.